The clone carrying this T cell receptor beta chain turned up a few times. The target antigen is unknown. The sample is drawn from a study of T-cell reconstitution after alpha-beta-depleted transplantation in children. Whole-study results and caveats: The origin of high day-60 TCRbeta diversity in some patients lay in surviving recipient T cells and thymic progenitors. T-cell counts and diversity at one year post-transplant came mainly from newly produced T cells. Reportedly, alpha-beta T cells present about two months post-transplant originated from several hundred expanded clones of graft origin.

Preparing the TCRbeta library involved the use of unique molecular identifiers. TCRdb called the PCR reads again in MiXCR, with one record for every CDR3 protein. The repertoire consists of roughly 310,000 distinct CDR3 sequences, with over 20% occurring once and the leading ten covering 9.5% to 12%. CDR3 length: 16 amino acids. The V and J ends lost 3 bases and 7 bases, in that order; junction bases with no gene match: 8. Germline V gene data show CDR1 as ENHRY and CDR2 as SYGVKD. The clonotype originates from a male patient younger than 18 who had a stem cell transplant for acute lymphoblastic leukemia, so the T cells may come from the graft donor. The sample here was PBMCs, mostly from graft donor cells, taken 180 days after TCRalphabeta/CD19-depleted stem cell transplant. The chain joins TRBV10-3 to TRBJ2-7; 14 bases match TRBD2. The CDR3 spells CAISELGLAGVSEQYF. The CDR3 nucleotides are TGTGCCATCAGTGAACTGGGACTAGCGGGAGTAAGTGAGCAGTACTTC.